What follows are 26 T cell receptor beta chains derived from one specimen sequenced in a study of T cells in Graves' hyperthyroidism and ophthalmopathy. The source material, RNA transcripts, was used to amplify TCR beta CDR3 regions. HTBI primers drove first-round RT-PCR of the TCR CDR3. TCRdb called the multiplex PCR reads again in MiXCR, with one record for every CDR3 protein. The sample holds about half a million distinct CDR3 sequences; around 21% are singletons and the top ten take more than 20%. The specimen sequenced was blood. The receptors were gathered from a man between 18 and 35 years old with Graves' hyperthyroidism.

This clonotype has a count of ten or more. The CDR3 region has the DNA TGTGCCAGCAGCACAAGACAGGGGGCAAGTAACGGCTACACCTTC. The encoded protein is CASSTRQGASNGYTF. The genes are TRBV7-2 and TRBJ1-2; the match to TRBD1 covers 10 bases. The germline gives CDR1 SGHTA, CDR2 FQGNSA. J was trimmed by 8 bases and V by 5 bases; bases with no gene match: 11. This CDR3 comprises 15 residues.

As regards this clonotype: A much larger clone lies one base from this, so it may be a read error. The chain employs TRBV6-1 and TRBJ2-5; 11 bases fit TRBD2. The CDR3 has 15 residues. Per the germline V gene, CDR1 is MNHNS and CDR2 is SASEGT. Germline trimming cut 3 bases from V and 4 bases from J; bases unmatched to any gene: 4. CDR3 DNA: TGTGCCAGCAGTGATTTAGCGGGGGGGCCAGAGACCCAGTACTTC. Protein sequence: CASSDLAGGPETQYF.

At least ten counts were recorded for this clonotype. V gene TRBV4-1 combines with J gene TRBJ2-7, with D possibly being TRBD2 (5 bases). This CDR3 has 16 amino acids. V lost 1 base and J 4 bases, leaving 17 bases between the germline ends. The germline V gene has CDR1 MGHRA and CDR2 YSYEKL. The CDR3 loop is CASSQGAPDLGYEQYF. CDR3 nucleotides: TGCGCCAGCAGCCAAGGCGCCCCGGACTTGGGATACGAGCAGTACTTC.

The CDR3 here is CASRKRQDNSPLHF. The CDR3 DNA reads as TGTGCCAGCAGAAAAAGACAGGATAATTCACCCCTCCACTTT. The chain employs TRBV12-3 or TRBV12-4 and TRBJ1-6, with a tentative D call TRBD1 (6 bases). The CDR3 has 14 amino acids. The V and J ends lost 6 bases and 5 bases respectively, with 11 bases between them.

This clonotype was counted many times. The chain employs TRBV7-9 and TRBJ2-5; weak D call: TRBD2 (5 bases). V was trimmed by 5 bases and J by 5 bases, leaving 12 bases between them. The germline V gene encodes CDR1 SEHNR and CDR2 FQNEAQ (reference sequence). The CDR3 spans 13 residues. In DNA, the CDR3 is TGTGCCAGCAGCCCCTCCTCGGGGGAGACCCAGTACTTC. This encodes CASSPSSGETQYF.

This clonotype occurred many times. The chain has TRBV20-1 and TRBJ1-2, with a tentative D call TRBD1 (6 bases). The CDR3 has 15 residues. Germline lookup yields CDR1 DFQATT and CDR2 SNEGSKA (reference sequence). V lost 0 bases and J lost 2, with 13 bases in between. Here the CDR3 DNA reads TGCAGTGCTAGAGATACGTTGACAGGCAACTATGGCTACACCTTC. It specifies CSARDTLTGNYGYTF.

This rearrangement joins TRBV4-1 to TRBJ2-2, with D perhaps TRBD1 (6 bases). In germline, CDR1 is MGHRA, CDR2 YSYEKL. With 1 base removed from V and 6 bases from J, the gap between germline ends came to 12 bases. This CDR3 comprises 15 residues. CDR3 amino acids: CASSQGGRQAGELFF. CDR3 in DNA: TGCGCCAGCAGCCAAGGCGGTCGACAGGCCGGGGAGCTGTTTTTT.

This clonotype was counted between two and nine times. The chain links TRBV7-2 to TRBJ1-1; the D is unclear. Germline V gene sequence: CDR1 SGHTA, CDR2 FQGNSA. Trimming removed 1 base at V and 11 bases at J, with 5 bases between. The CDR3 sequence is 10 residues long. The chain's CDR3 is CASSLVRAFF. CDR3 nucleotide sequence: TGTGCCAGCAGCTTAGTACGGGCTTTCTTT.

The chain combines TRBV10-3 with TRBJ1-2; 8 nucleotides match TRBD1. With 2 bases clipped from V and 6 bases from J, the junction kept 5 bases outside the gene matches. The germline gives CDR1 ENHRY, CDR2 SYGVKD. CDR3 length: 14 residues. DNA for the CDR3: TGTGCCATCAGTGAGCCCTGGACAGGGAATGGCTACACCTTC. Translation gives CAISEPWTGNGYTF.

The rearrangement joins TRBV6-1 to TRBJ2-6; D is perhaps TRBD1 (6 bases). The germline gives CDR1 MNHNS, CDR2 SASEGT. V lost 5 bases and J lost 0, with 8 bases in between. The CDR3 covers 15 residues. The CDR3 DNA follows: TGTGCCAGCAGTACAGGGCCCTCTGGGGCCAACGTCCTGACTTTC. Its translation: CASSTGPSGANVLTF.

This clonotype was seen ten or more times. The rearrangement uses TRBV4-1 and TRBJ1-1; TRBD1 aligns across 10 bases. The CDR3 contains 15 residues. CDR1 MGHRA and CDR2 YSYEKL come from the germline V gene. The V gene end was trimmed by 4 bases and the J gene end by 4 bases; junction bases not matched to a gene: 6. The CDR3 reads CASSRQGARGTEAFF. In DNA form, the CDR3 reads TGCGCCAGCAGCCGACAGGGGGCGAGGGGCACTGAAGCTTTCTTT.

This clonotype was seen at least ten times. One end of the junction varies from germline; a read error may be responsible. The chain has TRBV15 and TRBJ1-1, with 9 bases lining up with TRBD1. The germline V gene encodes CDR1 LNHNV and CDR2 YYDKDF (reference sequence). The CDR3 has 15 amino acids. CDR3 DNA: TGTGCCACCAGCACCCAAAGGGGGACAGGGTGGGAAGGTTTCTTT. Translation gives CATSTQRGTGWEGFF.

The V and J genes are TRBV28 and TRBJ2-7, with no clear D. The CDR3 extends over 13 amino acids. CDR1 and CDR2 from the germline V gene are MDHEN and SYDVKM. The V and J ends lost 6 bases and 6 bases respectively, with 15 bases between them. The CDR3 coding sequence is TGTGCCAGCAGCCACTCCCGGACGGGCGAGCAGTACTTC. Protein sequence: CASSHSRTGEQYF.

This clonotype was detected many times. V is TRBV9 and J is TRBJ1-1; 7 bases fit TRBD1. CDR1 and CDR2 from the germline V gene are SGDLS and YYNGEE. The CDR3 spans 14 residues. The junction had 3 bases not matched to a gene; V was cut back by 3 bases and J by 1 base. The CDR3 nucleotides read TGTGCCAGCAGCGATTCAGGGGGGAACACTGAAGCTTTCTTT. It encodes CASSDSGGNTEAFF. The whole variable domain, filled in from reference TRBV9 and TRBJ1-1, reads DSGVTQTPKHLITATGQRVTLRCSPRSGDLSVYWYQQSLDQGLQFLIQYYNGEERAKGNILERFSAQQFPDLHSELNLSSLELGDSALYFCASSDSGGNTEAFFGQGTRLTVV.

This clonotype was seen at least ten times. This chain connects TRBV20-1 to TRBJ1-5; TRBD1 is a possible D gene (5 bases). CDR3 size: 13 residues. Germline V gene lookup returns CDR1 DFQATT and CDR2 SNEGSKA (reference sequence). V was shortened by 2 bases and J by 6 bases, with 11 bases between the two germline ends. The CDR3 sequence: CSARPPGGQPQHF. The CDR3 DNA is TGCAGTGCTAGACCTCCCGGGGGTCAGCCCCAGCATTTT.

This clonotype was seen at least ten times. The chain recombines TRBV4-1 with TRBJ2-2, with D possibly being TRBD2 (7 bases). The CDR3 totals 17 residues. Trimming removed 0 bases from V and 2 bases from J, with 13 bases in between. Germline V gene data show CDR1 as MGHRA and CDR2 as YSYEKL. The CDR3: CASSQDRAGANTGELFF. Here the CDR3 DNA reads TGCGCCAGCAGCCAAGATCGGGCGGGGGCCAACACCGGGGAGCTGTTTTTT.

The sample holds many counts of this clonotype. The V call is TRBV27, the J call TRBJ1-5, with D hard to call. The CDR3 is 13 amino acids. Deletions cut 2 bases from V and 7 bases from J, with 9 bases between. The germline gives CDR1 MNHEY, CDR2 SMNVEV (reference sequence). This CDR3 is CASSLLAGQPQHF. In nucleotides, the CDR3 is TGTGCCAGCAGTTTACTTGCGGGGCAGCCCCAGCATTTT.

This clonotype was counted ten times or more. CDR3 loop: CASSPSTSSLYEQYF. As DNA, the CDR3 is TGTGCCAGCAGCCCATCGACTAGCAGCCTCTACGAGCAGTACTTC. The chain is built from TRBV7-2 and TRBJ2-7; 7 bases fit TRBD2. Trimming took 5 bases from V and 3 from J; bases not matched to a gene: 10. Looked up from germline, CDR1 is SGHTA and CDR2 is FQGNSA. The CDR3 runs 15 residues.

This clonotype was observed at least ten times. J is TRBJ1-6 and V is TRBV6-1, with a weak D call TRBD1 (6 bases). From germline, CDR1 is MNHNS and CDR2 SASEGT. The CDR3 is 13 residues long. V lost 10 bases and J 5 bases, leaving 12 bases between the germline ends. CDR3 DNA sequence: TGTGCCACCTACAGGGTGAATAATTCACCCCTCCACTTT. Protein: CATYRVNNSPLHF.

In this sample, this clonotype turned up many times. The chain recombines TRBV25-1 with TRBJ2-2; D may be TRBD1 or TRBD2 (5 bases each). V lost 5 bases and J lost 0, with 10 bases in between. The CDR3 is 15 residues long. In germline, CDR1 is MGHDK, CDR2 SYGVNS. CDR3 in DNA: TGTGCCAGCAGTAGGGACGGCCCGAACACCGGGGAGCTGTTTTTT. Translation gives CASSRDGPNTGELFF. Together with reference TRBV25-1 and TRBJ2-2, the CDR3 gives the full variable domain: EADIYQTPRYLVIGTGKKITLECSQTMGHDKMYWYQQDPGMELHLIHYSYGVNSTEKGDLSSESTVSRIRTEHFPLTLESARPSHTSQYLCASSRDGPNTGELFFGEGSRLTVL.

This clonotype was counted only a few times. DNA for the CDR3: TGTGCCAGCAGGGAGGTTACCGGGGCCAACGTCCTGACTTTC. This translates into CASREVTGANVLTF. This chain joins TRBV2 and TRBJ2-6; maybe TRBD2 (5 bases). V was trimmed by 6 bases and J by 4 bases, leaving 10 bases between them. The CDR3 covers 14 residues. In germline, CDR1 is SNHLY, CDR2 FYNNEI. Drawing the rest from reference TRBV2 and TRBJ2-6, the complete variable domain is EPEVTQTPSHQVTQMGQEVILRCVPISNHLYFYWYRQILGQKVEFLVSFYNNEISEKSEIFDDQFSVERPDGSNFTLKIRSTKLEDSAMYFCASREVTGANVLTFGAGSRLTVL.

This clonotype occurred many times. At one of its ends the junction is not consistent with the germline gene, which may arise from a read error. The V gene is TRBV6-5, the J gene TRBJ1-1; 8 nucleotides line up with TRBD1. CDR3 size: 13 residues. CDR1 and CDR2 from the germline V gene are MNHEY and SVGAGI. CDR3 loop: CASSDSGTGSAFF. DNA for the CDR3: TGTGCCAGCAGTGACTCTGGGACAGGCTCTGCTTTCTTT.

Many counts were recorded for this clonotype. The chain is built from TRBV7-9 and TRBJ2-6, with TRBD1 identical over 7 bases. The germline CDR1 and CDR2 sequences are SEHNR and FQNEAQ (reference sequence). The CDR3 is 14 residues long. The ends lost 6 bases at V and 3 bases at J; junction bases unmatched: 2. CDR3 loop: CASRTGSGANVLTF. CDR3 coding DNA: TGTGCCAGCAGGACAGGGAGTGGGGCCAACGTCCTGACTTTC.

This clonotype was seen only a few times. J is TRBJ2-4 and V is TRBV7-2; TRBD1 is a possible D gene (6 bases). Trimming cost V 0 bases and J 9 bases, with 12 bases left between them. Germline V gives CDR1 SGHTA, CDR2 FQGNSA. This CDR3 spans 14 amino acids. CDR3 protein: CASSLAMGAGIQYF. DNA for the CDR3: TGTGCCAGCAGCTTAGCGATGGGGGCCGGCATTCAGTACTTC.

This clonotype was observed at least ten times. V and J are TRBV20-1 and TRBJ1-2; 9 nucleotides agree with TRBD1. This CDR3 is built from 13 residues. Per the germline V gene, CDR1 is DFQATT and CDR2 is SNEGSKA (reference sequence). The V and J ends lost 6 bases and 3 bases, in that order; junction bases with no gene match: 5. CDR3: CSAIQGADYGYTF. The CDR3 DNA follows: TGCAGTGCCATACAGGGGGCAGACTATGGCTACACCTTC.

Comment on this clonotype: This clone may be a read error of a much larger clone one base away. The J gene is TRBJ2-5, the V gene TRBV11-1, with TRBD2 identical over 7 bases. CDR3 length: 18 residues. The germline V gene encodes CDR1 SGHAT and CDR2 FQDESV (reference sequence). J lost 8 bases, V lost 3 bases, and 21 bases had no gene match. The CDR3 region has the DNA TGTGCCAGCAGCTTCGCCCCATTCACCATGGCTAGCGGAGATACCCAGTACTTC. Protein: CASSFAPFTMASGDTQYF.